This T cell receptor (beta chain) was identified during a study of cytomegalovirus exposure and HLA in healthy donors. This clone is a singleton in its sample. The PCR contained 60 Vbeta and 13 Jbeta primers. Sequencing used immunoSEQ multiplex PCR; TCRdb keeps in-frame clones, though not all of them. The sample lists some 98,000 clones; about 81% were seen once. Sequencing was done on a sample of PBMCs. The source is a man aged 35 to 55 in good health and CMV-seronegative.

CDR3 coding DNA: TGTGCCAGCAGTTACTCAGGGGCTCGGCAGTACTTC. Translated, it gives CASSYSGARQYF. The chain links TRBV6-5 to TRBJ2-7; a possible D gene is TRBD1 (5 bases). V lost 0 bases and J lost 9, with 9 bases in between. The CDR3 is 12 residues long. The germline gives CDR1 MNHEY, CDR2 SVGAGI.